The entry below describes one T cell receptor (beta chain). This clonotype came up once. What antigen it recognizes has not been identified. It has no much larger one-base neighbor in the sample; base qualities were not kept. One read alone provides weak support. This entry belongs to a study of T cell repertoires in cytomegalovirus infection (dated by TCRdb to the late 2010s). Concerning the study at large: Peptide stimulations targeted recently identified HLA-C-restricted CMV epitopes, whose presentation resists viral immunomodulation, together with well-studied HLA-B-restricted epitopes. Donor HLA type was relevant to the analysis, because carriage of CMV infection together with the matching HLA type was indicated by public TCR beta signatures. On the study overall, not on this receptor specifically: Cumulative frequency of public TCR beta family members discriminated carriers of CMV infection plus the relevant HLA type in this cohort and an independent approximately 370-donor cohort. The ex vivo response was dominated by HLA-C-restricted CMV-specific TCR beta clonotypes, which also provided the single most frequent clonotype in two of eight donors.

The CDR3 goes from the cysteine to the phenylalanine over 15 residues. Only the CDR3 DNA is retained, 45 bases long and in frame from the first base. V was cut back by 6 bases and J by 0 bases, leaving a gap of 12 bases between them. Looking up the germline V gene yields CDR1 MDHEN and CDR2 SYDVKM. The sample's treatment or condition label is to be understood as: in vitro stimulation with specific CMV peptide epitopes to enrich CMV-specific T cells. Sequencing took place on an Illumina HiSeq 1500. TCRdb reran the public reads through fastp at Q25 and MiXCR, keeping productive beta chains. Rows are unified per CDR3 protein, each entry keeping the most common DNA and genes. The sample includes some 920,000 distinct CDR3 sequences, with 30% to 40% observed a single time. The ten biggest clones cover 13% of the sample.

The sequences come from cultured CD8+ T cells from PBMCs, collected from culture after CMV antigen stimulation. This clonotype was sampled from a human donor in good health (CMV status not recorded). Some clones in this sample may be carry-over from other donors' samples. The receptor chain draws on TRBV28 and TRBJ1-3; TRBD1 is perhaps the D gene, given 6 matching bases. The CDR3 corresponds to CASRVTGYSGNTIYF. The sequenced DNA: TGTGCCAGCAGGGTCACAGGGTACTCTGGAAACACCATATATTTT.